This TCR beta chain was observed in a study of response to subunit inactivated influenza vaccine (dated by TCRdb to the late 2010s). About the full investigation: Deep quantitative T cell receptor repertoire profiling was used in the study to track responses to a trivalent subunit inactivated influenza vaccine.

Libraries were prepared through RT-PCR. Sequenced on an Illumina HiSeq 2500. TCRdb redid the processing of the public reads, applying fastp at Q25 and MiXCR, and retained in-frame beta chains. Entries that share a CDR3 protein sequence are merged under the most common genes and DNA. In all, the sample holds about half a million distinct CDR3 sequences, and roughly 8.2% of those were seen once. 10% to 15% of the sample is taken by the ten largest. What the work shows at the level of the full study, not this receptor alone: It was suggested by the authors that each seasonal influenza vaccination may recruit only a limited number of new T cells.

Many counts were recorded for this clonotype. Its antigen target is currently unknown. Base quality data are lacking; no much larger clone is found one base away. This specimen consisted of PBMCs from blood, obtained 23 to 25 months after vaccination. The clonotype originates from a man in his fifties or sixties who received an inactivated influenza vaccine. Donor details come from another sample of the same person, matched by shared clones.

The CDR3 amino acid sequence is: CSASPQNTDTQYF. In nucleotide form, the sequence is TGCAGTGCTAGTCCTCAAAACACAGATACGCAGTATTTT. The chain couples TRBV20-1 to TRBJ2-3; confidence is insufficient to name the D gene. The CDR3 has 13 amino acids, counting the end cysteine and phenylalanine. The read is trimmed to its CDR3 DNA, 39 bases read in frame from base 1. Between the V and J ends, shortened by 3 bases and 2 bases respectively, the junction contains 9 bases. Looking up the germline V gene (reference sequence) yields CDR1 DFQATT and CDR2 SNEGSKA.